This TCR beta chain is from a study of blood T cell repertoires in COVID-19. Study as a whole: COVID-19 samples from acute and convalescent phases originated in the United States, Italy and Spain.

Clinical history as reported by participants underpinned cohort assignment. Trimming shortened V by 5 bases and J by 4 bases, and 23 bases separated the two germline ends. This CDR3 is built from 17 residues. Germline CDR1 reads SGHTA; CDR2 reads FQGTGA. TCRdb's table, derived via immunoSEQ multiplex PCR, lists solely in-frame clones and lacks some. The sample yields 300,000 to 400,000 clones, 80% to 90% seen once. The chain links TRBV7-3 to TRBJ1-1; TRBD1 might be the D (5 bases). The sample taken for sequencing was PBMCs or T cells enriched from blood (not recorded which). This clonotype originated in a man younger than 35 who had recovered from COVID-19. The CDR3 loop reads CASSLIWDGGRGTEAFF. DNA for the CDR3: TGTGCCAGCAGCCTGATATGGGACGGCGGGAGAGGCACTGAAGCTTTCTTT. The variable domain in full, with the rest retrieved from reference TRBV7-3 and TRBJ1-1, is GAGVSQTPSNKVTEKGKYVELRCDPISGHTALYWYRQSLGQGPEFLIYFQGTGAADDSGLPNDRFFAVRPEGSVSTLKIQRTERGDSAVYLCASSLIWDGGRGTEAFFGQGTRLTVV.